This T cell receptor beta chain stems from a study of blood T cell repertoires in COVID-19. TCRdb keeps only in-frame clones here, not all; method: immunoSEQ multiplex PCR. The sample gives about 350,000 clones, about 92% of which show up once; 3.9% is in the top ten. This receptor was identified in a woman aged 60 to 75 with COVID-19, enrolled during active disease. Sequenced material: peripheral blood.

CDR3 bases: TGTGCCAGTAGTACCCGCGACAGGGGCTATTCGGAGACCCAGTACTTC. The encoded protein is CASSTRDRGYSETQYF. The chain has TRBV19 and TRBJ2-5; 8 nucleotides match TRBD1. The CDR3 length is 16 residues. Germline V gene lookup returns CDR1 LNHDA and CDR2 SQIVND (reference sequence). With V trimmed by 4 bases and J by 5 bases, 12 bases remained unmatched. Together with reference TRBV19 and TRBJ2-5, the CDR3 gives the full variable domain: DGGITQSPKYLFRKEGQNVTLSCEQNLNHDAMYWYRQDPGQGLRLIYYSQIVNDFQKGDIAEGYSVSREKKESFPLTVTSAQKNPTAFYLCASSTRDRGYSETQYFGPGTRLLVL.